This T cell receptor beta chain was identified during a study of T cell responses to AZD1222 COVID-19 vaccine. Per the germline V gene, CDR1 is LGHNT and CDR2 is FRNRAP. The V and J ends lost 6 bases and 6 bases respectively, with 17 bases between them. The CDR3 extends over 14 amino acids. Assay used: immunoSEQ multiplex PCR; TCRdb lists only in-frame clones, some missing. Among 150,000 to 200,000 clones listed, around nine tenths were seen once. V and J are TRBV12-5 and TRBJ1-1; no clear D. This receptor was identified in an adult who received the AZD1222 COVID-19 vaccine. The specimen comprised peripheral blood, sampled 28 days after the second AZD1222 dose. The CDR3 reads CASGPLTANSEAFF. In nucleotides, the CDR3 is TGTGCTAGTGGCCCCTTGACGGCTAACTCTGAAGCTTTCTTT.